The 25 T cell receptor beta chains given below trace back to one sample, sequenced in a study of OX40 agonist ivuxolimab in advanced cancers. The method was immunoSEQ multiplex PCR; TCRdb's version includes in-frame clones alone and lacks a portion of them. The repertoire holds 50,000 to 65,000 clones, with about four fifths as singletons. Material: CD4+ or CD8+ T cells sorted from blood, obtained in a trial of the OX40 agonist ivuxolimab. Every receptor here comes from an adult with an advanced solid tumor such as melanoma, head and neck, liver or kidney cancer.

The CDR3 sequence: CASSLGHTGGVAKTQYF. The CDR3 nucleotides read TGTGCCAGCAGCTTGGGTCATACGGGAGGGGTGGCAAAGACCCAGTACTTC. This chain joins TRBV5-6 and TRBJ2-5; 8 positions agree with TRBD2. V gave up 0 bases and J gave up 6 bases; unmatched junction bases: 13. This CDR3 is 17 amino acids long. The germline V gene has CDR1 SGHDT and CDR2 YYEEEE.

This clone was picked up one time. The chain carries TRBV2 and TRBJ2-2; D is unclear. The CDR3 has 13 amino acids. V gave up 11 bases and J gave up 1 base, with 11 bases separating them. CDR1 and CDR2 (germline): SNHLY, FYNNEI. As DNA, the CDR3 is TGTGCCGGCTCGAAGGGGAACACCGGGGAGCTGTTTTTT. It encodes CAGSKGNTGELFF.

This chain links TRBV5-5 with TRBJ2-2; D uncertain. The ends were cut back, 4 bases at V and 3 bases at J, with 7 bases in the middle. The CDR3 runs 13 residues. Germline V CDR1 and CDR2: SGHKS, YYEKEE (reference sequence). The CDR3 sequence: CASSPFDTGELFF. The DNA for the CDR3 is TGTGCCAGCAGCCCATTTGACACCGGGGAGCTGTTTTTT.

The CDR3 DNA sequence: TGTGCCAGCAGCGCCGGGACAGGGGGCAATCAGCCCCAGCATTTT. It specifies CASSAGTGGNQPQHF. The chain joins TRBV9 to TRBJ1-5; 10 positions match TRBD1. The CDR3 loop spans 15 amino acids. V lost 3 bases, J lost 2 bases, and 2 bases stayed unmatched. Germline values: CDR1 SGDLS, CDR2 YYNGEE.

The chain carries TRBV7-2 and TRBJ2-7; TRBD2 agrees at 12 bases. Germline CDR1 is SGHTA and CDR2 is FQGNSA. The V and J ends lost 5 bases and 4 bases, in that order; junction bases with no gene match: 6. This CDR3 contains 15 residues. The DNA for the CDR3 is TGTGCCAGCAGCCTGACTAGCGGGAGAGGGTACGAGCAGTACTTC. Its translation is CASSLTSGRGYEQYF.

V and J are TRBV9 and TRBJ2-3; D might be TRBD2 (5 bases). V lost 1 base, J lost 2 bases, and 11 bases lay in between. Germline loops: CDR1 SGDLS, CDR2 YYNGEE. The CDR3 loop spans 15 amino acids. CDR3 DNA: TGTGCCAGCAGCGTACTCAGCGGATCCACAGATACGCAGTATTTT. Translation gives CASSVLSGSTDTQYF.

The chain has TRBV2 and TRBJ2-4; no definite D call. Germline values: CDR1 SNHLY, CDR2 FYNNEI. The CDR3 totals 13 residues. Trimming took off 5 bases at V and 5 bases at J, with 10 bases between the two ends. CDR3 sequence: CASSLLRQNIQYF. CDR3 DNA: TGTGCCAGCAGTCTCCTCCGACAAAACATTCAGTACTTC.

The chain couples TRBV28 to TRBJ1-2; 9 bases are shared with TRBD1. Germline V lookup: CDR1 MDHEN, CDR2 SYDVKM. This CDR3 contains 14 residues. The V segment lost 2 bases and the J segment 8 bases; nucleotides outside the gene matches: 6. CDR3: CASSLRDRAGGYTF. CDR3 nucleotides: TGTGCCAGCAGTTTAAGGGACAGGGCGGGGGGCTACACCTTC.

This chain connects TRBV5-1 to TRBJ1-6, with D perhaps matching TRBD1 (6 bases). CDR3 length: 15 amino acids. Germline CDR1 is SGHRS and CDR2 is YFSETQ. Trimming pared 4 bases from V and 5 bases from J, leaving 13 bases between. CDR3 in DNA: TGCGCCAGCAGCCGGGGGCAGGTCAATAATTCACCCCTCCACTTT. The encoded protein is CASSRGQVNNSPLHF. Using reference TRBV5-1 and TRBJ1-6 for the parts outside the CDR3, the full variable domain is KAGVTQTPRYLIKTRGQQVTLSCSPISGHRSVSWYQQTPGQGLQFLFEYFSETQRNKGNFPGRFSGRQFSNSRSEMNVSTLELGDSALYLCASSRGQVNNSPLHFGNGTRLTVT.

The chain couples TRBV11-2 to TRBJ2-7; unclear D gene. CDR3 length: 14 residues. CDR1 and CDR2 from the germline V gene are SGHAT and FQNNGV. V was cut by 1 base and J by 4 bases, with 11 bases left in between. CDR3 coding DNA: TGTGCCAGCAGCTTAGCACAATCCGGGTACGAGCAGTACTTC. Amino acids: CASSLAQSGYEQYF.

The rearrangement links TRBV18 to TRBJ1-5; 8 nucleotides line up with TRBD1. The CDR3 extends over 13 amino acids. The germline gives CDR1 KGHSH, CDR2 LQKENI. The trim removed 6 bases at V and 7 bases at J, leaving 5 bases unmatched. The CDR3 coding sequence is TGTGCCAGCTCCTCCCAGGGGGCCCAGCCCCAGCATTTT. It yields the protein CASSSQGAQPQHF.

V usage is TRBV7-6 and J usage is TRBJ2-1, with TRBD2 identical over 8 bases. The length of the CDR3 is 15 residues. Germline V gene data show CDR1 as SGHVS and CDR2 as FNYEAQ. J lost 10 bases, V lost 6 bases, and 14 bases had no gene match. The CDR3 reads CASSSHGGAGPEQFF. The CDR3 DNA is TGTGCCAGCAGTTCCCACGGGGGGGCAGGGCCGGAGCAGTTCTTC.

The rearrangement links TRBV6-6 to TRBJ1-2, with a possible D match to TRBD1 (6 bases). The CDR3 loop spans 15 amino acids. CDR1 is MNHNY, CDR2 SVGAGI, per germline (reference sequence). Trimming removed 7 bases from V and 0 bases from J, with 15 bases in between. CDR3 bases: TGTGCCAGCACTATGACAGGCCGCGCTAACTATGGCTACACCTTC. As protein: CASTMTGRANYGYTF.

The chain couples TRBV6-1 to TRBJ1-3; 7 bases match TRBD1. The CDR3 has 18 residues. V shed 0 bases and J 0 bases; nucleotides not matched to a gene: 8. Germline values: CDR1 MNHNS, CDR2 SASEGT. CDR3 protein: CASSEAGGSFSSGNTIYF. The CDR3 region has the DNA TGTGCCAGCAGTGAAGCAGGGGGCAGCTTCTCCTCTGGAAACACCATATATTTT.

This chain joins TRBV19 and TRBJ2-7; D tentatively reads TRBD1 or TRBD2 (5 bases each). Looked up from germline, CDR1 is LNHDA and CDR2 is SQIVND (reference sequence). The CDR3 has 13 amino acids. V lost 8 bases and J 5 bases, leaving 16 bases between the germline ends. The CDR3 protein is CASREVGDHEQYF. In DNA, the CDR3 is TGTGCCAGTCGAGAGGTAGGGGACCACGAGCAGTACTTC.

The chain combines TRBV6-5 with TRBJ1-2; D perhaps matches TRBD1 (6 bases). Trimming left V 0 bases short and J 0 bases short, with 11 bases between. Germline V gene lookup returns CDR1 MNHEY and CDR2 SVGAGI. This CDR3 has 16 amino acids. CDR3 bases: TGTGCCAGCAGTTACTCGTTGGGACATACTAACTATGGCTACACCTTC. Its protein is CASSYSLGHTNYGYTF.

In its sample, this clone was seen a few times. The rearrangement links TRBV7-9 to TRBJ1-2, with a weak D call TRBD1 (5 bases). Germline V gene sequence: CDR1 SEHNR, CDR2 FQNEAQ (reference sequence). The CDR3 is 14 amino acids. V gave up 4 bases and J gave up 4 bases, with 13 bases separating them. The chain's CDR3 is CASSSSRVGYGYTF. DNA for the CDR3: TGTGCCAGCAGCTCCTCCAGGGTAGGCTATGGCTACACCTTC.

This chain links TRBV27 with TRBJ2-3; maybe TRBD2 (6 bases). This CDR3 region has 15 residues. V lost 3 bases and J lost 4, with 14 bases in between. CDR1 is MNHEY and CDR2 is SMNVEV in the germline V gene (reference sequence). CDR3 region: CASSLTLRGADTQYF. For the CDR3, the DNA is TGTGCCAGCAGTTTGACTTTGCGGGGTGCAGATACGCAGTATTTT.

V is TRBV6-6 and J is TRBJ2-5, with D possibly being TRBD1 or TRBD2 (7 bases each). Trimming left V 6 bases short and J 5 bases short, with 16 bases between. The V gene's germline CDR1 is MNHNY and CDR2 SVGAGI (reference sequence). This CDR3 spans 14 amino acids. CDR3 bases: TGTGCCAGCAGCGAAAACAGGGGAGGGGAGACCCAGTACTTC. Amino acids: CASSENRGGETQYF.

The rearrangement joins TRBV9 to TRBJ2-3, with 7 bases matching TRBD2. V trimming: 2 bases; J trimming: 2 bases; junction bases outside the gene matches: 2. This CDR3 region has 14 residues. The V gene's germline CDR1 is SGDLS and CDR2 YYNGEE. The CDR3 is CASSVRGVTDTQYF. CDR3 DNA sequence: TGTGCCAGCAGCGTCCGGGGGGTCACAGATACGCAGTATTTT.

The chain employs TRBV29-1 and TRBJ1-5; D gene ambiguous. V was clipped by 6 bases and J by 2 bases, with 11 bases between them. Germline V CDR1 and CDR2: SQVTM, ANQGSEA. The CDR3 sequence is 13 residues long. CDR3 amino acids: CSVLVAGNQPQHF. The CDR3 DNA reads as TGCAGCGTCCTCGTGGCCGGCAATCAGCCCCAGCATTTT.

The chain employs TRBV7-6 and TRBJ2-5; 10 bases line up with TRBD1. This CDR3 has 16 amino acids. The V and J ends lost 1 base and 0 bases, in that order; junction bases with no gene match: 2. Germline CDR1 SGHVS, CDR2 FNYEAQ. DNA for the CDR3: TGTGCCAGCAGCTTAGGTGGGACAGGGGACCAAGAGACCCAGTACTTC. Its protein is CASSLGGTGDQETQYF.

This chain joins TRBV7-8 and TRBJ2-5; a possible D gene is TRBD1 (5 bases). CDR1 is SGHVS, CDR2 FQNEAQ, per germline. Trimming shortened V by 7 bases and J by 4 bases, and 16 bases separated the two germline ends. This CDR3 is 14 amino acids long. The CDR3: CASTTDTSLETQYF. In nucleotides, the CDR3 is TGTGCCAGCACCACGGACACCTCGTTAGAGACCCAGTACTTC.

The rearrangement uses TRBV5-5 and TRBJ2-1, with 7 bases lining up with TRBD2. Germline V gene sequence: CDR1 SGHKS, CDR2 YYEKEE (reference sequence). This CDR3 region has 15 residues. V was pared by 3 bases and J by 4 bases, with 7 bases of the junction left unmatched. CDR3 amino acids: CASSSLGTKYNEQFF. The CDR3 coding sequence is TGTGCCAGCAGCTCCCTAGGGACTAAGTACAATGAGCAGTTCTTC. The variable domain in full, with the rest retrieved from reference TRBV5-5 and TRBJ2-1, is DAGVTQSPTHLIKTRGQQVTLRCSPISGHKSVSWYQQVLGQGPQFIFQYYEKEERGRGNFPDRFSARQFPNYSSELNVNALLLGDSALYLCASSSLGTKYNEQFFGPGTRLTVL.

The chain joins TRBV7-9 to TRBJ2-2; the D gene is possibly TRBD2 (5 bases). The CDR3 runs 15 residues. The V gene lost 2 bases and the J gene lost 1 base, with 8 bases spanning the gap. Germline-derived CDR1 and CDR2 are SEHNR and FQNEAQ (reference sequence). This CDR3 reads CASSLHRGNTGELFF. CDR3 DNA sequence: TGTGCCAGCAGCTTACACCGGGGGAACACCGGGGAGCTGTTTTTT. Full variable domain (rest looked up from reference TRBV7-9 and TRBJ2-2): DTGVSQNPRHKITKRGQNVTFRCDPISEHNRLYWYRQTLGQGPEFLTYFQNEAQLEKSRLLSDRFSAERPKGSFSTLEIQRTEQGDSAMYLCASSLHRGNTGELFFGEGSRLTVL.